This T cell receptor (beta chain) was captured by sequencing in a study of cytomegalovirus exposure and HLA in healthy donors. Study summary: In a previous analysis, 117 million unique TCR beta sequences were found from 150 million to 200 million T cells.

A remark on this clone: Its specificity is unknown.

The primer mix had 60 Vbeta and 13 Jbeta primers. Method: immunoSEQ multiplex PCR; TCRdb's copy keeps in-frame clones and lacks some. The repertoire holds 70,000 or so clones, around 78% seen once, with 7.8% in the top ten. Study-level points and caveats: Rarity held for most TCR sequences, but there were some public TCRs that occurred in many donors. Analysis performed later showed TCR beta chains linked to HLA being more clonally expanded than equally common others.

Germline assignment: CDR1 MGHDK and CDR2 SYGVNS. There are 14 residues in the CDR3. V was trimmed by 0 bases and J by 3 bases, leaving 8 bases between them. The receptor was derived from a man aged 18 to 30 in good health and CMV-seropositive. Material: PBMCs. This rearrangement joins TRBV25-1 to TRBJ1-1; maybe TRBD1 (5 bases). The CDR3 sequence is CASSEYGGDTEAFF. The CDR3 nucleotides read TGTGCCAGCAGTGAATACGGGGGAGACACTGAAGCTTTCTTT.